This paragraph covers one TCR beta chain sequence. No infections or other immune events were documented during collection. This sample is part of a study of identifying expanded T cells in peripheral blood. Only in-frame clones appear in the TCRdb table, and some are missing; sequencing was by immunoSEQ multiplex PCR. The sample holds about 81,000 clones, around 84% seen once. CDR3 length equals 13 residues. V lost 7 bases to trimming and J lost 0 bases, with 13 bases between them. Germline V gives CDR1 SQVTM, CDR2 ANQGSEA. The receptor's source is a person between 18 and 75 years old in good health. The chain employs TRBV29-1 and TRBJ2-7; D may be TRBD2 (6 bases). The material sequenced was blood. The CDR3 sequence is CSGIAESSYEQYF. The CDR3 region has the DNA TGCAGCGGCATAGCGGAGAGCTCCTACGAGCAGTACTTC.